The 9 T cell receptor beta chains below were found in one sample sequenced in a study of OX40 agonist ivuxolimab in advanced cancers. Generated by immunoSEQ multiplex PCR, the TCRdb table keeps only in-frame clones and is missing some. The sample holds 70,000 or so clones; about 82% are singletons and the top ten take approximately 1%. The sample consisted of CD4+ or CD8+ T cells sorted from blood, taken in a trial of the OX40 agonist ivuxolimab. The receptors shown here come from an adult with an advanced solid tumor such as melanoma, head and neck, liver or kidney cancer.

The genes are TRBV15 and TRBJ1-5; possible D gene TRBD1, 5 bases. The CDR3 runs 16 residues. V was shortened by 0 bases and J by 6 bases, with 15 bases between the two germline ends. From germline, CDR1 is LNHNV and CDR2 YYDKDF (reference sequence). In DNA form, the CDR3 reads TGTGCCACCAGCAGAGATGAACCAGGGTTCGGTCAGCCCCAGCATTTT. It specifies CATSRDEPGFGQPQHF.

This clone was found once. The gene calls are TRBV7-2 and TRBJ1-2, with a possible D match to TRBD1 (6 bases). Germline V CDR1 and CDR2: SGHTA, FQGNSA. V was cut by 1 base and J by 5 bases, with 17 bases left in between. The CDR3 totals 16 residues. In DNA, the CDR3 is TGTGCCAGCAGCTTAGGATTAGGGACATCGCTGTATGGCTACACCTTC. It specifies CASSLGLGTSLYGYTF.

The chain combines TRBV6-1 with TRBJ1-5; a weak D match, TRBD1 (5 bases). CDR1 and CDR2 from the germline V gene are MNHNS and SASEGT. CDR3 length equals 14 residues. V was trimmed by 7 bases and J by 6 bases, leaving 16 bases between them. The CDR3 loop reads CASMGMGVSQPQHF. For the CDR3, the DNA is TGTGCCAGCATGGGCATGGGGGTGTCTCAGCCCCAGCATTTT.

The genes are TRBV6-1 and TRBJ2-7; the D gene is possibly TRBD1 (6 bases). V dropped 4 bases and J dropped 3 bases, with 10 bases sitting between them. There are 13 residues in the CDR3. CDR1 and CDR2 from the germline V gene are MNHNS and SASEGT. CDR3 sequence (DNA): TGTGCCAGCAGTGGCAGGGGATACTACGAGCAGTACTTC. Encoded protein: CASSGRGYYEQYF.

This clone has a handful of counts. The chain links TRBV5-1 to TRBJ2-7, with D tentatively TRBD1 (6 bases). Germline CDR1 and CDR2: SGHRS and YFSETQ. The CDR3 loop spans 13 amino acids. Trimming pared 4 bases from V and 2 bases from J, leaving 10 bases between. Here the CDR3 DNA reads TGCGCCAGCAGCAAACGGGACACCTACGAGCAGTACTTC. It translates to CASSKRDTYEQYF.

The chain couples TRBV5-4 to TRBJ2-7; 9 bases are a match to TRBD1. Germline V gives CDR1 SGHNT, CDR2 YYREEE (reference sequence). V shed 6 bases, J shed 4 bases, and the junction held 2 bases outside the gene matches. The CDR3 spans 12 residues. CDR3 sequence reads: CASKGQGYEQYF. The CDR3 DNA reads TGTGCCAGCAAGGGACAGGGTTACGAGCAGTACTTC.

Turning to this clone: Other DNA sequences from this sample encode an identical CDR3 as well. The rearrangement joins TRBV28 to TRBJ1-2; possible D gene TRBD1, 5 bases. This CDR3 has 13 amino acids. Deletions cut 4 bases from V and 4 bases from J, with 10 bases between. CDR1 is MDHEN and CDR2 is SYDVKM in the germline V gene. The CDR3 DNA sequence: TGTGCCAGCAGTTCGGGGGGGTCCTATGGCTACACCTTC. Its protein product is CASSSGGSYGYTF.

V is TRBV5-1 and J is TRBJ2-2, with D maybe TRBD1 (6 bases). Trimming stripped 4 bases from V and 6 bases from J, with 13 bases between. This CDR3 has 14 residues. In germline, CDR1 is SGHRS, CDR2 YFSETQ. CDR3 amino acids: CASSTEGVAGELFF. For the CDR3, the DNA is TGCGCCAGCAGCACAGAGGGGGTAGCCGGGGAGCTGTTTTTT.

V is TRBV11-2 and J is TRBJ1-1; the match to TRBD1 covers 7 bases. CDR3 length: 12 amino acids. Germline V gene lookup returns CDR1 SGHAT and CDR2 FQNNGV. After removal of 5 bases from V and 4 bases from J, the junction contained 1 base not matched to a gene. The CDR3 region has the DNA TGTGCCAGCAGCCAGGGGGTCACTGAAGCTTTCTTT. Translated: CASSQGVTEAFF.